A single sample is the source of the 18 T cell receptor beta chains below, sequenced in a study of T-cell memory formation after mild COVID-19. TCRdb ran MiXCR on the 5' RACE reads and lists one entry per CDR3 protein. The sample lists 350,000 to 500,000 distinct CDR3 sequences, roughly 20% occurring once. Sequencing was done on a sample of PBMCs or a T cell subset sorted from them (not recorded which). Every receptor here comes from an adult woman who had mild COVID-19 (a few samples of this study predate the infection). Cell type and time point are not known.

CDR3 nucleotides: TGTGCCATCAGTGAAAAAACTTCCCGGGAGTCCGATACGCAGTATTTT. It encodes CAISEKTSRESDTQYF. The J gene is TRBJ2-3, the V gene TRBV10-3, with a tentative D call TRBD2 (6 bases). V was cut by 3 bases and J by 6 bases, with 19 bases left in between. This CDR3 is 16 amino acids long. The germline CDR1 and CDR2 sequences are ENHRY and SYGVKD.

J is TRBJ2-1 and V is TRBV18; D is undetermined. Germline V gene data show CDR1 as KGHSH and CDR2 as LQKENI. This CDR3 has 12 amino acids. The V gene lost 6 bases and the J gene lost 8 bases, with 11 bases spanning the gap. The CDR3 DNA reads as TGTGCCAGCTCGTCTCACGCGGATGAGCAGTTCTTC. Translation gives CASSSHADEQFF.

This CDR3 is CASSLRAWGDTQYF. The CDR3, as DNA: TGTGCCAGCAGCCTCCGGGCCTGGGGGGATACGCAGTATTTT. The chain recombines TRBV7-9 with TRBJ2-3, with D perhaps assigned TRBD1 or TRBD2 (5 bases each). This CDR3 is 14 amino acids long. The germline V and J ends were trimmed by 5 bases and 6 bases, with 15 bases remaining between them. CDR1 is SEHNR, CDR2 FQNEAQ, per germline (reference sequence). Full variable domain (rest looked up from reference TRBV7-9 and TRBJ2-3): DTGVSQNPRHKITKRGQNVTFRCDPISEHNRLYWYRQTLGQGPEFLTYFQNEAQLEKSRLLSDRFSAERPKGSFSTLEIQRTEQGDSAMYLCASSLRAWGDTQYFGPGTRLTVL.

This clonotype turned up a few times. The V gene is TRBV24-1, the J gene TRBJ2-7; D ambiguous. The germline gives CDR1 KGHDR, CDR2 SFDVKD. Trimming took 3 bases from V and 7 from J, leaving 9 bases between them. The CDR3 contains 12 residues. The CDR3 here is CATSDHIGEQYF. For the CDR3, the DNA is TGTGCCACCAGTGATCATATTGGGGAGCAGTACTTC.

This sequence joins TRBV14 and TRBJ1-1; TRBD1 is a possible D gene (6 bases). The germline V gene has CDR1 SGHDN and CDR2 FVKESK. The CDR3 covers 16 residues. The ends were cut back, 2 bases at V and 5 bases at J, with 18 bases in the middle. The CDR3, as DNA: TGTGCCAGCAGCCAACGACCCGGGGTGGGGGCTACTGAAGCTTTCTTT. This sequence encodes CASSQRPGVGATEAFF.

This clonotype was seen a single time. The rearrangement links TRBV4-1 to TRBJ1-3; no reliable D call. The CDR3 loop spans 14 amino acids. Trimming took 5 bases from V and 0 from J, leaving 8 bases between them. Germline CDR1 reads MGHRA; CDR2 reads YSYEKL. The CDR3 coding sequence is TGCGCCAGCAGCAAAGGGAGCTCTGGAAACACCATATATTTT. It is translated as CASSKGSSGNTIYF.

This clonotype was seen a few times. V gene TRBV5-1 combines with J gene TRBJ2-1, with 9 bases fitting TRBD1. This CDR3 spans 16 amino acids. The germline V gene encodes CDR1 SGHRS and CDR2 YFSETQ. Trimming removed 0 bases from V and 8 bases from J; junction bases left unmatched: 9. The CDR3 coding sequence is TGCGCCAGCAGCTTGGGACAGGGGGTGAAGATTCATGAGCAGTTCTTC. It codes for CASSLGQGVKIHEQFF. Together with reference TRBV5-1 and TRBJ2-1, the CDR3 gives the full variable domain: KAGVTQTPRYLIKTRGQQVTLSCSPISGHRSVSWYQQTPGQGLQFLFEYFSETQRNKGNFPGRFSGRQFSNSRSEMNVSTLELGDSALYLCASSLGQGVKIHEQFFGPGTRLTVL.

The genes are TRBV7-8 and TRBJ1-1, with a possible D match to TRBD1 (5 bases). Trimming removed 5 bases at V and 0 bases at J, with 10 bases between. Germline-derived CDR1 and CDR2 are SGHVS and FQNEAQ. There are 14 residues in the CDR3. The CDR3 DNA is TGTGCCAGCAGCCCAGGGTTTATGAACACTGAAGCTTTCTTT. Translating gives CASSPGFMNTEAFF.

This sequence joins TRBV24-1 and TRBJ1-4, with 11 positions matching TRBD1. The V gene's germline CDR1 is KGHDR and CDR2 SFDVKD. After removal of 4 bases from V and 8 bases from J, the junction contained 14 bases not matched to a gene. This CDR3 spans 18 amino acids. The CDR3 is CATSDLKGQGALEEKLFF. The CDR3, as DNA: TGTGCCACCAGTGACCTAAAAGGACAGGGGGCTTTGGAAGAAAAACTGTTTTTT.

This clonotype was seen a handful of times. The junction differs from germline at one of its ends, possibly a read error. V usage is TRBV7-9 and J usage is TRBJ2-3; D is perhaps TRBD2 (6 bases). Germline lookup yields CDR1 SEHNR and CDR2 FQNEAQ (reference sequence). The CDR3 is made up of 15 amino acids. The CDR3 region is CASSFPTGSKDTQYF. In DNA form, the CDR3 reads TGTGCCAGCAGCTTCCCCACCGGGAGCAAAGATACGCAGTATTTT.

The rearrangement joins TRBV7-9 to TRBJ2-3, with TRBD2 matching over 7 bases. Losses at the gene ends were 1 base for V and 2 bases for J; bases not matched to a gene: 3. The CDR3 is 15 amino acids. Germline-derived CDR1 and CDR2 are SEHNR and FQNEAQ (reference sequence). The CDR3 region is CASSLEAGLTDTQYF. As DNA, the CDR3 is TGTGCCAGCAGCTTAGAAGCGGGACTCACAGATACGCAGTATTTT.

This clonotype was observed at least ten times. The chain uses TRBV7-9 and TRBJ2-5; D call uncertain. The CDR3 length is 12 residues. Trimming shortened V by 1 base and J by 4 bases, and 4 bases separated the two germline ends. The germline V gene has CDR1 SEHNR and CDR2 FQNEAQ (reference sequence). The CDR3 DNA follows: TGTGCCAGCAGCTTAGGACGAGAGACCCAGTACTTC. Protein sequence: CASSLGRETQYF.

In this sample, this clonotype turned up a few times. This chain uses TRBV20-1 with TRBJ1-6; 9 nucleotides agree with TRBD1. Trimming cost V 6 bases and J 8 bases; bases outside gene matches: 8. This CDR3 contains 14 residues. Germline CDR1 DFQATT, CDR2 SNEGSKA (reference sequence). The CDR3 DNA reads TGCAGTGCCCGGACCGGGACAGGGCATTCACCCCTCCACTTT. Its translation is CSARTGTGHSPLHF.

This CDR3 is CATSTQGYGYTF. The CDR3 DNA follows: TGTGCCACCAGTACGCAGGGATATGGCTACACCTTC. J is TRBJ1-2 and V is TRBV24-1, with D maybe TRBD1 (5 bases). Germline V CDR1 and CDR2: KGHDR, SFDVKD. Trimming shortened V by 6 bases and J by 5 bases, and 9 bases separated the two germline ends. The CDR3 consists of 12 residues.

This clonotype was counted ten times or more. The chain recombines TRBV5-5 with TRBJ1-5; weak D call: TRBD1 (5 bases). The CDR3 is 15 amino acids. Germline values: CDR1 SGHKS, CDR2 YYEKEE (reference sequence). Trimming shortened V by 0 bases and J by 7 bases, and 14 bases separated the two germline ends. The CDR3 is CASSLEGAPRQPQHF. The CDR3 DNA reads as TGTGCCAGCAGCTTGGAAGGGGCCCCCCGACAGCCCCAGCATTTT.

The chain joins TRBV10-3 to TRBJ2-7; TRBD2 matches 11 bases. Germline lookup yields CDR1 ENHRY and CDR2 SYGVKD. The CDR3 totals 15 residues. The V gene end was trimmed by 2 bases and the J gene end by 5 bases; junction bases not matched to a gene: 5. The CDR3 is CAISEPGTSGHEQYF. The CDR3 nucleotides read TGTGCCATCAGTGAGCCCGGGACTAGCGGACACGAGCAGTACTTC.

This clonotype turned up a few times. This chain connects TRBV7-9 to TRBJ1-1, with a weak D call TRBD1 (5 bases). V lost 1 base and J lost 1, with 10 bases in between. CDR3 length equals 15 residues. From germline, CDR1 is SEHNR and CDR2 FQNEAQ (reference sequence). In DNA form, the CDR3 reads TGTGCCAGCAGCTTAGTGGTGGACACGAACACTGAAGCTTTCTTT. Its translation: CASSLVVDTNTEAFF. Filled out from reference TRBV7-9 and TRBJ1-1, the complete variable domain reads DTGVSQNPRHKITKRGQNVTFRCDPISEHNRLYWYRQTLGQGPEFLTYFQNEAQLEKSRLLSDRFSAERPKGSFSTLEIQRTEQGDSAMYLCASSLVVDTNTEAFFGQGTRLTVV.

The chain is built from TRBV7-9 and TRBJ2-5; D possibly matches TRBD1 or TRBD2 (5 bases each). CDR1 SEHNR and CDR2 FQNEAQ come from the germline V gene (reference sequence). The V end lost 1 base, the J end lost 4 bases, and 22 bases lay between the germline ends. The CDR3 runs 18 residues. The chain's CDR3 is CASSLVPGTSPGGETQYF. The CDR3 DNA sequence: TGTGCCAGCAGCTTAGTCCCGGGAACGAGCCCTGGGGGAGAGACCCAGTACTTC.